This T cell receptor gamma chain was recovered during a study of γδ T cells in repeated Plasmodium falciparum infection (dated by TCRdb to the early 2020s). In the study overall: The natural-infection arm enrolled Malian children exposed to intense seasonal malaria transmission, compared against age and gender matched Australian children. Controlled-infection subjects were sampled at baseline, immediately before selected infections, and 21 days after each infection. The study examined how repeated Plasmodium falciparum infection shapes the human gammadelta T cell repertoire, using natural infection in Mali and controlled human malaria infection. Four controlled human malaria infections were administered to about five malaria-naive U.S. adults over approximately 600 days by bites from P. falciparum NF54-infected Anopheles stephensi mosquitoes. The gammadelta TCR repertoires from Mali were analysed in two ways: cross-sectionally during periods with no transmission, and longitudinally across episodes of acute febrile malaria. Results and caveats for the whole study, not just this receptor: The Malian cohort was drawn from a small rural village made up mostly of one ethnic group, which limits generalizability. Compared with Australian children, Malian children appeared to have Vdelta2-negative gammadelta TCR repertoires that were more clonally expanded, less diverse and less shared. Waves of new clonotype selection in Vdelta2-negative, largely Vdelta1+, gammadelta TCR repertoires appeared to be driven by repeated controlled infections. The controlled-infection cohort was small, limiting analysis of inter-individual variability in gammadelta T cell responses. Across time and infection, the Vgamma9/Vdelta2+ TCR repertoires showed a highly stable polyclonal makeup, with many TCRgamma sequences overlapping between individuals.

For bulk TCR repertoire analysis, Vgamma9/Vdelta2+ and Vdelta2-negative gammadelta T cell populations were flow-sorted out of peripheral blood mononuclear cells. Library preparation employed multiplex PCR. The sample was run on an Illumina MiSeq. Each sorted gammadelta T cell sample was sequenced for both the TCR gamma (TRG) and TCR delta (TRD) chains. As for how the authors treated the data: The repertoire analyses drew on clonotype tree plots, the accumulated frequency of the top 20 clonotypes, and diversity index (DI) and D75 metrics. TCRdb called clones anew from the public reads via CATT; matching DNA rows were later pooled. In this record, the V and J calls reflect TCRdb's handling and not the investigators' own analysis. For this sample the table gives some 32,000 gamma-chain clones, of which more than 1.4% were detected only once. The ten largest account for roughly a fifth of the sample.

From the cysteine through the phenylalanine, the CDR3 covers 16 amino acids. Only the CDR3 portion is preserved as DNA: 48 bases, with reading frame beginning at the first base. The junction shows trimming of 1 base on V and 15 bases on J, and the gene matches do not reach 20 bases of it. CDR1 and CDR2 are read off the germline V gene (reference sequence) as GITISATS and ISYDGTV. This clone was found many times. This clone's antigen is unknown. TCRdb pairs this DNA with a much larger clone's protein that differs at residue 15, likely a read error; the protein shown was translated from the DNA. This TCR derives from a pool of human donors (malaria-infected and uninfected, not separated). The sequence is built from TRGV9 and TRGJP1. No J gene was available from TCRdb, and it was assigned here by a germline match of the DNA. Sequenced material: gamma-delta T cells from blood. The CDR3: CALWEVSELGKKIKIF. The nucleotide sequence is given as TGTGCCTTGTGGGAGGTTTCAGAGTTGGGCAAAAAAATCAAGATATTT.